This TCR beta chain was documented in a study of T cell changes during pregnancy in multiple sclerosis. Sequenced by immunoSEQ multiplex PCR; TCRdb stores in-frame clones only, minus some. The repertoire consists of approximately 80,000 clones, with about nine tenths occurring once and the leading ten covering roughly 4%. This clonotype was sampled from a female donor in good health, serving as a control in a pregnancy study. Some clones in this sample may be carry-over from other donors' samples. Sample: PBMCs, taken in the first trimester of pregnancy.

In DNA form, the CDR3 reads TGCAGCTCCGAGCTGAACAGGGGAGGCACTGAAGCTTTCTTT. Its protein is CSSELNRGGTEAFF. The chain joins TRBV29-1 to TRBJ1-1; the match to TRBD1 covers 7 bases. Losses at the gene ends were 8 bases for V and 4 bases for J; bases not matched to a gene: 13. The length of the CDR3 is 14 residues. Germline V gene data show CDR1 as SQVTM and CDR2 as ANQGSEA.